A single sample is the source of the 20 T cell receptor beta chains below, sequenced in a study of identical twins (dated by TCRdb to the mid-2010s). The receptor library was made with 5' RACE. Sequencing relied on an Illumina HiSeq 2000. TCRdb itself trimmed the public reads at Q25 with fastp, ran MiXCR and retained productive beta chains. Each entry is one CDR3 protein sequence, shown with its most common DNA and genes. This sample has some 320,000 distinct CDR3 sequences in its table, and 9% to 15% of those were observed once. The biggest ten clones account for 7.2% of the sample. These records were also assigned to another study, of yellow fever vaccine responses in identical twins.

The material sequenced was CD8+ T cells sorted from blood. The receptors originated from a woman in her late teens or twenties in good health.

This clonotype was seen repeatedly, ten times or more. The CDR3 coding sequence is TGTGCCAGCAGCGCCTTAGGCGTGTATGGCTACACCTTC. Protein product: CASSALGVYGYTF. The chain carries TRBV9 and TRBJ1-2; D uncertain. The CDR3 is 13 amino acids. Deletions cut 3 bases from V and 5 bases from J, with 11 bases between. The germline gives CDR1 SGDLS, CDR2 YYNGEE.

This clonotype was counted many times. The chain recombines TRBV29-1 with TRBJ2-1, with D possibly called TRBD1 or TRBD2 (5 bases each). Trimming pared 6 bases from V and 4 bases from J, leaving 22 bases between. CDR1 SQVTM and CDR2 ANQGSEA come from the germline V gene. This CDR3 has 16 residues. CDR3 DNA sequence: TGCAGCGTCGAGCCCCTCCGGACTGGGGGATACAATGAGCAGTTCTTC. It codes for CSVEPLRTGGYNEQFF.

This chain connects TRBV6-4 to TRBJ2-1; TRBD1 matches at 9 bases. This CDR3 contains 16 residues. V gave up 3 bases and J gave up 6 bases; unmatched junction bases: 9. In germline, CDR1 is MRHNA, CDR2 SNTAGT. CDR3 coding DNA: TGTGCCAGCAGTGAAACTACCGGGACAGGGAGCAATGAGCAGTTCTTC. This sequence encodes CASSETTGTGSNEQFF.

This clonotype was observed a few times. V gene TRBV6-1 combines with J gene TRBJ2-1; the match to TRBD2 covers 8 bases. The V gene end was trimmed by 3 bases and the J gene end by 8 bases; junction bases not matched to a gene: 9. The CDR3 totals 15 residues. Germline loops: CDR1 MNHNS, CDR2 SASEGT. The CDR3 DNA sequence: TGTGCCAGCAGTGACGGCTCGGGGGGGCCCTATGAGCAGTTCTTC. It yields the protein CASSDGSGGPYEQFF.

V usage is TRBV7-6 and J usage is TRBJ2-2; 8 bases match TRBD2. J was trimmed by 7 bases and V by 6 bases; bases with no gene match: 10. Germline CDR1 and CDR2: SGHVS and FNYEAQ. The length of the CDR3 is 15 residues. DNA of the CDR3: TGTGCCAGCAGTTTATCTAAGCGGGAGTACGGGGAGCTGTTTTTT. As protein: CASSLSKREYGELFF.

In its sample, this clonotype was seen a few times. The V and J genes are TRBV20-1 and TRBJ2-2, with D possibly TRBD1 on 6 matching bases. Germline loops: CDR1 DFQATT, CDR2 SNEGSKA (reference sequence). V was shortened by 2 bases and J by 6 bases, with 16 bases between the two germline ends. The CDR3 is 15 residues long. This CDR3 is CSARMGQGIAGELFF. CDR3 coding DNA: TGCAGTGCTAGAATGGGGCAGGGGATCGCCGGGGAGCTGTTTTTT.

The genes are TRBV27 and TRBJ2-1; D uncertain. CDR3 length: 14 amino acids. V shed 3 bases and J shed 1 base, with 7 bases lying between them. The germline CDR1 and CDR2 sequences are MNHEY and SMNVEV (reference sequence). The CDR3, as DNA: TGTGCCAGCAGTTTCGACGGTTCCTACAATGAGCAGTTCTTC. Its translation is CASSFDGSYNEQFF.

This clonotype was counted a single time. The gene calls are TRBV7-7 and TRBJ2-5; D perhaps matches TRBD2 (6 bases). Germline V gene sequence: CDR1 SSHAT, CDR2 FNYEAQ (reference sequence). Trimming cost V 5 bases and J 4 bases, with 11 bases left between them. The CDR3 loop spans 13 amino acids. The CDR3 DNA is TGTGCCAGCAGCCCCAGGGACTCAGAGACCCAGTACTTC. Its protein product is CASSPRDSETQYF.

This clonotype has a handful of counts. This chain links TRBV5-1 with TRBJ2-3, with 13 bases fitting TRBD2. The CDR3 runs to 19 residues. J lost 2 bases, V lost 3 bases, and 12 bases had no gene match. Germline V gives CDR1 SGHRS, CDR2 YFSETQ. DNA for the CDR3: TGCGCCAGCAGCTACGGGACTAGCGGGAATCCCGGGAACACAGATACGCAGTATTTT. Translating it yields CASSYGTSGNPGNTDTQYF.

The chain joins TRBV2 to TRBJ2-2; the D is unclear. Germline lookup yields CDR1 SNHLY and CDR2 FYNNEI. This CDR3 comprises 13 residues. V shed 6 bases and J shed 4 bases, with 9 bases lying between them. CDR3 sequence: CASRGIATGELFF. CDR3 coding DNA: TGTGCCAGCAGGGGCATAGCCACCGGGGAGCTGTTTTTT.

Many counts were recorded for this clonotype. In DNA form, the CDR3 reads TGCGCCAGCAGCTTAGGTACAGGGCCTAACTATGGCTACACCTTC. Translation: CASSLGTGPNYGYTF. This chain uses TRBV5-1 with TRBJ1-2; a weak D match, TRBD1 (6 bases). CDR1 is SGHRS, CDR2 YFSETQ, per germline. The CDR3 loop spans 15 amino acids. Trimming took 2 bases from V and 0 from J, leaving 11 bases between them.

V and J are TRBV18 and TRBJ1-5; D ambiguous. This CDR3 comprises 13 residues. V was clipped by 8 bases and J by 4 bases, with 12 bases between them. The germline V gene encodes CDR1 KGHSH and CDR2 LQKENI. The CDR3 bases are TGTGCCAGCAAGACCGGGATAAATCAGCCCCAGCATTTT. Encoded protein: CASKTGINQPQHF.

This clonotype was recorded many times. The chain is built from TRBV4-1 and TRBJ2-5; D may be TRBD1 or TRBD2 (5 bases each). The CDR3 has 14 residues. Germline CDR1 and CDR2: MGHRA and YSYEKL. The ends were cut back, 0 bases at V and 5 bases at J, with 10 bases in the middle. As DNA, the CDR3 is TGCGCCAGCAGCCAAGAGAGGGGATCCGAGACCCAGTACTTC. Translation: CASSQERGSETQYF.

This clonotype was found a few times. V usage is TRBV7-8 and J usage is TRBJ2-7; either TRBD1 or TRBD2 may fit D (5 bases each). V lost 1 base and J lost 5, with 12 bases in between. Looked up from germline, CDR1 is SGHVS and CDR2 is FQNEAQ. This CDR3 comprises 14 residues. DNA of the CDR3: TGTGCCAGCAGCTTAGGGGGCGAGGGGAACGAGCAGTACGTC. Encoded protein: CASSLGGEGNEQYV.

This clonotype was detected ten times or more. The CDR3 here is CATSRPSEGSAGANVLTF. The CDR3 bases are TGTGCCACCAGCAGACCATCCGAGGGTTCGGCTGGGGCCAACGTCCTGACTTTC. The chain employs TRBV15 and TRBJ2-6, with a tentative D call TRBD2 (5 bases). The CDR3 runs 18 residues. Trimming removed 2 bases at V and 2 bases at J, with 16 bases between. Germline lookup yields CDR1 LNHNV and CDR2 YYDKDF (reference sequence).

J is TRBJ2-3 and V is TRBV7-9; no firm D call. CDR1 and CDR2 (germline): SEHNR, FQNEAQ (reference sequence). The CDR3 loop spans 11 amino acids. With 4 bases removed from V and 11 bases from J, the gap between germline ends came to 10 bases. CDR3 amino acids: CASSSPVEQYF. CDR3 bases: TGTGCCAGCAGCTCCCCGGTGGAGCAGTATTTT.

This clonotype was counted a few times. The chain links TRBV12-5 to TRBJ1-1, with D maybe TRBD1 (5 bases). The V and J ends lost 6 bases and 1 base respectively, with 9 bases between them. This CDR3 is built from 13 residues. The germline CDR1 and CDR2 sequences are LGHNT and FRNRAP. The CDR3 sequence: CASGPGQNTEAFF. The CDR3 DNA follows: TGTGCTAGTGGCCCCGGACAGAACACTGAAGCTTTCTTT.

This clonotype came up a few times. The chain links TRBV4-2 to TRBJ1-6, with 9 bases fitting TRBD1. The CDR3 runs 16 residues. V trimming: 2 bases; J trimming: 9 bases; junction bases outside the gene matches: 8. Germline V CDR1 and CDR2: LGHNA, YNFKEQ. The CDR3 spells CASSQQQGAVGSPLHF. The CDR3 coding sequence is TGTGCCAGCAGCCAACAACAGGGGGCCGTGGGTTCACCCCTCCACTTT.

Here the CDR3 reads CAISALSGLSRTDTQYF. CDR3 in DNA: TGTGCCATCAGTGCCCTCTCCGGGCTCTCCCGCACAGATACGCAGTATTTT. This chain connects TRBV10-3 to TRBJ2-3; D uncertain. Germline CDR1 is ENHRY and CDR2 is SYGVKD. This CDR3 comprises 17 residues. V dropped 4 bases and J dropped 1 base, with 18 bases sitting between them.

This clonotype occurred a few times. This chain links TRBV11-2 with TRBJ2-3; TRBD1 might be the D (5 bases). CDR1 SGHAT and CDR2 FQNNGV come from the germline V gene. CDR3 length equals 18 residues. The V gene lost 0 bases and the J gene lost 2 bases, with 18 bases spanning the gap. CDR3 nucleotide sequence: TGTGCCAGCAGCTTAGATCCCTCCTTACCGACAGACACAGATACGCAGTATTTT. Residues: CASSLDPSLPTDTDTQYF.